The table lists the clone carrying this TCR beta chain with many counts. Four PCR rounds used nested alpha and beta constant region primers plus the SP2 primer. TCRdb re-derived calls from the UMI-ligation and nested PCR reads in MiXCR, one entry per CDR3 protein. The sample has roughly 14,000 distinct CDR3 sequences, around 5.2% seen once; the top ten hold 8.2%. This entry belongs to a study of naive and memory T cell subsets. Treatment given: skin biopsy from PPD injection site in Mantoux-positive individual. A UMI-containing oligonucleotide was joined by 3' ligation to the TCR cDNA template. Reverse transcription used DNase-treated unsorted total RNA, aiming for roughly 1 to 1000 ng. There are 15 residues in the CDR3. Germline CDR1 is DFQATT and CDR2 is SNEGSKA (reference sequence). After removal of 3 bases from V and 8 bases from J, the junction contained 11 bases not matched to a gene.

This receptor was taken from an adult in good health. This specimen was skin, taken from a tuberculin skin test site. V gene TRBV20-1 combines with J gene TRBJ2-1; TRBD2 matches at 9 bases. CDR3 amino acids: CSASPGRGGLDEQFF. In nucleotides, the CDR3 is TGCAGTGCTAGCCCTGGGCGGGGGGGCCTCGATGAGCAGTTCTTC.